The 6 T cell receptor beta chains below all came from one sample that was sequenced in a study of T cell repertoires in cytomegalovirus infection. No antigen has been assigned to these receptors. One entry per CDR3 protein, called by TCRdb with MiXCR from the reads. The sample lists roughly 200,000 distinct CDR3 sequences, roughly two fifths occurring once. The source was CD8+ T cells from cultured PBMCs, collected from culture after CMV antigen stimulation. The receptors come from a human donor in good health (CMV status not recorded). Some clones in this sample may be carry-over from other donors' samples.

A note on this clonotype: Given the absence of the conserved phenylalanine or tryptophan at the CDR3 end, a read error is likely. The chain joins TRBV12-3 or TRBV12-4 to TRBJ2-2; D is ambiguous. This CDR3 is built from 14 residues. CDR3 in DNA: TGTGCAAGCAGTCGTTCTGAGAAAACAGGGGAGCTGTTTTTA. It specifies CASSRSEKTGELFL.

This clonotype occurred a few times. This chain links TRBV27 with TRBJ1-5; TRBD1 might be the D (5 bases). CDR3 length equals 13 residues. V dropped 2 bases and J dropped 6 bases, with 8 bases sitting between them. Germline-derived CDR1 and CDR2 are MNHEY and SMNVEV (reference sequence). The CDR3 bases are TGTGCCAGCAGTTTAGGGGGGACTCAGCCCCAGCATTTT. Protein: CASSLGGTQPQHF.

The chain carries TRBV5-6 and TRBJ1-2; 9 bases fit TRBD1. CDR1 is SGHDT, CDR2 YYEEEE, per germline. This CDR3 is 12 amino acids long. V trimming: 2 bases; J trimming: 12 bases; junction bases outside the gene matches: 5. The CDR3 sequence is CASSLWTGEDTF. The DNA for the CDR3 is TGTGCCAGCAGCTTATGGACAGGGGAGGACACCTTC.

The chain employs TRBV20-1 and TRBJ2-3, with D perhaps given as TRBD1 or TRBD2 (6 bases each). The CDR3 loop spans 15 amino acids. V was shortened by 3 bases and J by 0 bases, with 13 bases between the two germline ends. Germline V gene lookup returns CDR1 DFQATT and CDR2 SNEGSKA (reference sequence). The CDR3 sequence: CSARGGGVSTDTQYF. In DNA, the CDR3 is TGCAGTGCTAGGGGGGGCGGGGTTAGCACAGATACGCAGTATTTT.

A word on this clonotype: The junction departs from the called germline gene at one end, perhaps through a read error. The chain carries TRBV7-4 and TRBJ1-5; 7 bases fit TRBD1. The CDR3 length is 15 residues. CDR1 SGHVT and CDR2 SQSDAQ come from the germline V gene. Here the CDR3 reads CARSFAGQGNQPQHF. CDR3 nucleotide sequence: TGTGCCCGCAGCTTCGCTGGACAGGGCAATCAGCCCCAGCATTTT. Combining the CDR3 with reference TRBV7-4 and TRBJ1-5 gives the whole variable domain GAGVSQSPRYKVAKRGRDVALRCDSISGHVTLYWYRQTLGQGSEVLTYSQSDAQRDKSGRPSGRFSAERPERSVSTLKIQRTEQGDSAVYLCARSFAGQGNQPQHFGDGTRLSIL.

The chain links TRBV12-3 or TRBV12-4 to TRBJ2-1; 9 nucleotides agree with TRBD2. With 6 bases clipped from V and 6 bases from J, the junction kept 15 bases outside the gene matches. This CDR3 is 17 amino acids long. The CDR3 is CASSTPGLAIRFNEQFF. As DNA, the CDR3 is TGTGCCAGCAGCACGCCGGGACTAGCCATACGTTTCAATGAGCAGTTCTTC.